This T cell receptor (beta chain) came from a study of T-cell reconstitution after alpha-beta-depleted transplantation in children. General observations from the study: Surviving recipient cells, namely T cells and thymic progenitors, were the source of high day-60 TCRbeta diversity in some patients. By one year post-transplant, T-cell counts and diversity largely arose from T cells that were newly produced. Alpha-beta T cells about two months after transplant reportedly derived from several hundred expanded graft clones.

The library targeted TCRbeta and was prepared with unique molecular identifiers. In TCRdb, the PCR reads were re-called with MiXCR into one record per CDR3 protein. The table includes roughly 670,000 distinct CDR3 sequences, roughly 13% detected once. V trimming: 0 bases; J trimming: 6 bases; junction bases outside the gene matches: 19. The germline V gene encodes CDR1 DFQATT and CDR2 SNEGSKA (reference sequence). The CDR3 has 18 amino acids. Points on this clonotype: Its antigen is unidentified.

This TCR was sampled from a girl aged 2 to 9 with congenital amegakaryocytic thrombocytopenia, due to receive a stem cell transplant. Sequencing used PBMCs, obtained before TCRalphabeta/CD19-depleted stem cell transplant. The chain links TRBV20-1 to TRBJ2-7; 8 nucleotides match TRBD2. The CDR3 nucleotides are TGCAGTGCTAGAGATTTAGGGGGTAGCGGGGAACGAGTGGCCGAGCAGTACTTC. Amino acids: CSARDLGGSGERVAEQYF.